What follows are 15 T cell receptor beta chains derived from one specimen sequenced in a study of OX40 agonist ivuxolimab in advanced cancers. Assay: immunoSEQ multiplex PCR; the TCRdb copy retains only in-frame clones and omits some. The sample carries some 76,000 clones, approximately 86% recorded once. The sequenced sample was CD4+ or CD8+ T cells sorted from blood, obtained in a trial of the OX40 agonist ivuxolimab. These receptors originate from an adult with an advanced solid tumor such as melanoma, head and neck, liver or kidney cancer.

V and J are TRBV19 and TRBJ1-1, with 10 bases identical to TRBD1. From germline, CDR1 is LNHDA and CDR2 SQIVND (reference sequence). The CDR3 has 14 residues. With 9 bases clipped from V and 3 bases from J, the junction kept 7 bases outside the gene matches. In nucleotides, the CDR3 is TGTGCCAGCCGGACAGGGGGGACGGACACTGAAGCTTTCTTT. The encoded protein is CASRTGGTDTEAFF. Full variable domain (rest looked up from reference TRBV19 and TRBJ1-1): DGGITQSPKYLFRKEGQNVTLSCEQNLNHDAMYWYRQDPGQGLRLIYYSQIVNDFQKGDIAEGYSVSREKKESFPLTVTSAQKNPTAFYLCASRTGGTDTEAFFGQGTRLTVV.

The chain carries TRBV2 and TRBJ2-2, with D unresolved. This CDR3 is 11 amino acids long. Deletions cut 7 bases from V and 7 bases from J, with 7 bases between. Germline V CDR1 and CDR2: SNHLY, FYNNEI. The CDR3 region is CASILVGELFF. The CDR3 DNA reads TGTGCCAGCATCCTAGTCGGGGAGCTGTTTTTT.

The V and J genes are TRBV6-5 and TRBJ1-5; possible D gene TRBD1, 6 bases. This CDR3 spans 14 amino acids. Between the trimmed V and J ends, which lost 6 bases and 2 bases, there was a span of 11 bases. In germline, CDR1 is MNHEY, CDR2 SVGAGI. CDR3 bases: TGTGCCAGCAGGGGACACGGGGGCAATCAGCCCCAGCATTTT. This translates into CASRGHGGNQPQHF.

This clone was detected once. DNA for the CDR3: TGTGCCGCCCAAGGACCGGGCTCCTACGAGCAGTACTTC. Its translation is CAAQGPGSYEQYF. This chain uses TRBV30 with TRBJ2-7; D not certain. Trimming removed 8 bases at V and 0 bases at J, with 14 bases between. The CDR3 is made up of 13 amino acids. The germline V gene encodes CDR1 GTSNPN and CDR2 SVGIG (reference sequence).

The chain joins TRBV5-4 to TRBJ2-1; D might be TRBD1 (6 bases). Germline assignment: CDR1 SGHNT and CDR2 YYREEE (reference sequence). V was trimmed by 4 bases and J by 10 bases, leaving 9 bases between them. The CDR3 covers 11 residues. The CDR3 region has the DNA TGTGCCAGCAGCCTCGACAGGGAGCAGTTCTTC. Protein sequence: CASSLDREQFF.

The chain links TRBV2 to TRBJ1-2; D remains ambiguous. The V end lost 11 bases, the J end lost 4 bases, and 11 bases lay between the germline ends. Germline-derived CDR1 and CDR2 are SNHLY and FYNNEI. CDR3 length equals 11 residues. The CDR3 DNA reads TGTGCCGGGATGGTCGCCTATGGCTACACCTTC. Its protein product is CAGMVAYGYTF.

V and J are TRBV6-5 and TRBJ1-5, with a weak D call TRBD1 (5 bases). Deletions cut 5 bases from V and 7 bases from J, with 15 bases between. The germline V gene has CDR1 MNHEY and CDR2 SVGAGI. CDR3 length equals 14 residues. CDR3 protein: CASSELKGYQPQHF. The CDR3, as DNA: TGTGCCAGCAGTGAACTTAAGGGGTACCAGCCCCAGCATTTT.

The chain uses TRBV29-1 and TRBJ1-1; D may be TRBD1 (6 bases). This CDR3 spans 17 amino acids. Germline loops: CDR1 SQVTM, CDR2 ANQGSEA. Trimming shortened V by 4 bases and J by 1 base, and 22 bases separated the two germline ends. The CDR3 DNA reads TGCAGCGTTGTGACAGGCCGGAGCCCGGGCTGGAACACTGAAGCTTTCTTT. Translated, it gives CSVVTGRSPGWNTEAFF. The entire variable domain, with the rest obtained from reference TRBV29-1 and TRBJ1-1, is as follows: SAVISQKPSRDICQRGTSLTIQCQVDSQVTMMFWYRQQPGQSLTLIATANQGSEATYESGFVIDKFPISRPNLTFSTLTVSNMSPEDSSIYLCSVVTGRSPGWNTEAFFGQGTRLTVV.

The chain links TRBV6-4 to TRBJ2-7; 8 bases map to TRBD1. This CDR3 is 13 amino acids long. The V gene end was trimmed by 6 bases and the J gene end by 5 bases; junction bases not matched to a gene: 6. The germline V gene has CDR1 MRHNA and CDR2 SNTAGT. The CDR3 sequence is CASSPRGPDEQYF. CDR3 coding DNA: TGTGCCAGCAGCCCCAGGGGGCCTGACGAGCAGTACTTC.

The chain employs TRBV19 and TRBJ1-5; the D is unclear. V dropped 6 bases and J dropped 6 bases, with 15 bases sitting between them. Germline CDR1 LNHDA, CDR2 SQIVND (reference sequence). The CDR3 is 14 amino acids. CDR3 residues: CASRSDKVLQPQHF. The CDR3 nucleotides are TGTGCCAGTAGGTCCGACAAGGTCCTTCAGCCCCAGCATTTT.

CDR3 region: CASSLGLLTQETQYF. The CDR3 DNA reads TGTGCCAGCAGTTTGGGACTGTTGACACAAGAGACCCAGTACTTC. The V call is TRBV6-1, the J call TRBJ2-5, with D tentatively TRBD2 (6 bases). The CDR3 contains 15 residues. The germline CDR1 and CDR2 sequences are MNHNS and SASEGT. The germline V and J ends were trimmed by 5 bases and 2 bases, with 15 bases remaining between them.

This sequence joins TRBV13 and TRBJ2-2; D call uncertain. Trimming removed 6 bases at V and 7 bases at J, with 6 bases between. The CDR3 has 11 residues. CDR1 is PRHDT and CDR2 is FYEKMQ in the germline V gene (reference sequence). The CDR3 DNA reads TGTGCCAGCAGTGTGGTCGGGGAGCTGTTTTTT. Protein: CASSVVGELFF.

This clone appeared a few times. The chain carries TRBV2 and TRBJ1-5; D remains unclear. CDR3 length equals 13 residues. V dropped 7 bases and J dropped 7 bases, with 14 bases sitting between them. Germline values: CDR1 SNHLY, CDR2 FYNNEI. In DNA form, the CDR3 reads TGTGCCAGCAAGCCACCGGGTGGGCAGCCCCAGCATTTT. Its translation: CASKPPGGQPQHF.

The rearrangement joins TRBV6-1 to TRBJ1-1, with D unclear. The germline V and J ends were trimmed by 7 bases and 0 bases, with 12 bases remaining between them. The germline V gene has CDR1 MNHNS and CDR2 SASEGT. The CDR3 totals 14 residues. The CDR3 sequence is CASTSGRVNTEAFF. CDR3 DNA sequence: TGTGCCAGCACTTCTGGTAGGGTGAACACTGAAGCTTTCTTT.

The V call is TRBV10-1, the J call TRBJ2-3; D remains ambiguous. CDR3 length: 13 amino acids. Germline V gene sequence: CDR1 WNHNN, CDR2 SYGVQD (reference sequence). V was shortened by 8 bases and J by 2 bases, with 11 bases between the two germline ends. DNA of the CDR3: TGCGCCAGCCGAGGAGCAGCCACAGATACGCAGTATTTT. This encodes CASRGAATDTQYF.